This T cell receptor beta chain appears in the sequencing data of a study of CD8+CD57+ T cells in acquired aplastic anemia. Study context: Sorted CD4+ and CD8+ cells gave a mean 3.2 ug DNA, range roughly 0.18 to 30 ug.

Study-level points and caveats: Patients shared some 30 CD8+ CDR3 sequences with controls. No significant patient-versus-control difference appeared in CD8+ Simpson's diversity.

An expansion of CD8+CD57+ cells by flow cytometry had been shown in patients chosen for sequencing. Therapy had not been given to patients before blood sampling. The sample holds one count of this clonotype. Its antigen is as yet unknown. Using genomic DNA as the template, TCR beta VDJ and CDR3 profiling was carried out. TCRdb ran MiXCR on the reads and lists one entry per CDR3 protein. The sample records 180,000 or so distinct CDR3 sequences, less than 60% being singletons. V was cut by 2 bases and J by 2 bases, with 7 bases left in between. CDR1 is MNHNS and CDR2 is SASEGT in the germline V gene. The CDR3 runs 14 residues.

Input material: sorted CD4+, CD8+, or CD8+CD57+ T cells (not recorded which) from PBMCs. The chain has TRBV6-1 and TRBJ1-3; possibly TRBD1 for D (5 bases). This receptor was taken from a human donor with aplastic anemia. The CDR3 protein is CASSESRAGNTIYF. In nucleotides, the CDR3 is TGTGCCAGCAGTGAAAGCAGGGCTGGAAACACCATATATTTT.